The 2 T cell receptor beta chains presented below share a single source sample, sequenced in a study of fetal regulatory T cell absence and autoimmunity. This table comes from immunoSEQ multiplex PCR, and its TCRdb copy is limited to in-frame clones, with some not included. This sample carries 95,000 to 100,000 clones, 60% to 80% of them seen once, and the ten largest clones take 1.5% to 2.5%. Material for sequencing was pancreas tissue. The receptors shown here come from a male donor with IPEX syndrome.

The sample holds a few counts of this clone. The gene calls are TRBV7-9 and TRBJ1-2; D is perhaps TRBD1 (6 bases). The germline V gene encodes CDR1 SEHNR and CDR2 FQNEAQ (reference sequence). V lost 7 bases and J lost 8, with 14 bases in between. The CDR3 has 12 residues. DNA of the CDR3: TGTGCCAGCACCCGGGGGGCGGGAGGCTACACCTTC. Its translation: CASTRGAGGYTF.

CDR3 in amino acids: CASSVTNTGELFF. The CDR3 DNA sequence: TGTGCCAGCAGCGTAACAAACACCGGGGAGCTGTTTTTT. V gene TRBV9 combines with J gene TRBJ2-2; D is undetermined. Germline V CDR1 and CDR2: SGDLS, YYNGEE. CDR3 length: 13 residues. V was clipped by 1 base and J by 2 bases, with 3 bases between them.